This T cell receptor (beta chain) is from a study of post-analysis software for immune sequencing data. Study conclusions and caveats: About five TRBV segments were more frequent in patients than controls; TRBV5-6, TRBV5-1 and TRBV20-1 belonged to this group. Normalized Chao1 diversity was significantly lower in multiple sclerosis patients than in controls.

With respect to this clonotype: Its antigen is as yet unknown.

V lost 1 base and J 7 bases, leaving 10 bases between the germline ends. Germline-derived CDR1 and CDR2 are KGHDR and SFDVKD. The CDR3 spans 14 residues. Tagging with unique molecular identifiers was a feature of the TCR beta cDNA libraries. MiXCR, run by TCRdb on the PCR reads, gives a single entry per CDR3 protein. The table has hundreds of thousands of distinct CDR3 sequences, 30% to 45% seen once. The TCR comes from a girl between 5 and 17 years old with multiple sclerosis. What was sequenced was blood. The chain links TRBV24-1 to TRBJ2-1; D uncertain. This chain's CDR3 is CATSDFPPRNEQFF. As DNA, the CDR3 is TGTGCCACCAGTGATTTCCCCCCTCGGAATGAGCAGTTCTTC.